The table lists the clone carrying this TCR beta chain with many counts. The V gene end was trimmed by 5 bases and the J gene end by 13 bases; junction bases not matched to a gene: 9. The CDR3 runs 14 residues. Germline values: CDR1 MNHEY, CDR2 SMNVEV (reference sequence). Some clones are missing from TCRdb's copy, which holds only in-frame ones; the method was immunoSEQ multiplex PCR. The sample lists approximately 59,000 clones, over 75% seen once, with approximately 4.5% in the top ten. This entry is derived from a study of blood T cell repertoires in COVID-19. At the level of the study: COVID-19 samples from acute and convalescent phases originated in the United States, Italy and Spain. Nucleic acid was either cDNA or gDNA, and it came from T cells, B-cell-depleted T cells, or PBMCs.

Source material: peripheral blood. This clonotype was sampled from a man between 35 and 55 years old with active COVID-19. The gene calls are TRBV27 and TRBJ1-6, with 9 bases fitting TRBD1. The CDR3 loop is CASSPGQGLMPLHF. CDR3 nucleotides: TGTGCCAGCAGTCCGGGACAGGGCTTGATGCCCCTCCACTTT.